Listed below are T cell receptor beta chains from one sample, sequenced in a study of regulatory T cells in long-lasting Graves disease. TCRdb itself ran the multiplex PCR reads through MiXCR, one entry per CDR3 protein. Here the sample spans a few hundred thousand distinct CDR3 sequences, approximately 23% being singletons. The sample in question was peripheral blood mononuclear cells (PBMCs), obtained when the disease was refractory, from a patient treated with antithyroid drugs. The receptors were sampled from a female donor with Graves disease. Each CDR3 is given with its conserved first and last residue. A D gene is named only where the DNA matches it firmly. Clone sizes are given selectively: once, few, many, or a class where the clone is expanded.

J gene | D gene | clone size | V gene | CDR3 protein | CDR3 DNA
TRBJ2-7 | TRBD2 | many | TRBV7-9 | CASSLTSLSYEQYF | TGTGCCAGCAGCTTGACTAGCCTCTCCTACGAGCAGTACTTC
TRBJ2-1 | . | few | TRBV19 | CASSMSGDFYNEQFF | TGTGCCAGTAGTATGTCAGGGGACTTCTACAATGAGCAGTTCTTC
TRBJ1-5 | . | many | TRBV19 | CASTADNNQPQHF | TGTGCCAGTACGGCAGACAACAATCAGCCCCAGCATTTT
TRBJ2-3 | . | . | TRBV28 | CATLRGDIDTQYF | TGTGCCACCCTTCGAGGAGATATAGATACGCAGTATTTT
TRBJ2-3 | . | few | TRBV6-1 | CASIGRVRFDTQYF | TGTGCCAGCATAGGCCGGGTGAGATTTGATACGCAGTATTTT
TRBJ2-2 | TRBD2 | few | TRBV11-3 | CASSPLAGDTDTGELFF | TGTGCCAGCAGCCCACTAGCGGGAGATACGGACACCGGGGAGCTGTTTTTT
TRBJ2-7 | . | . | TRBV20-1 | CSARDGRQPYYEQYF | TGCAGTGCTAGAGATGGGAGGCAGCCTTATTACGAGCAGTACTTC
TRBJ2-7 | . | many | TRBV12-3/TRBV12-4 | CASSPPLGGGPYEQYF | TGTGCCAGCAGTCCCCCTCTAGGGGGGGGGCCATACGAGCAGTACTTC
TRBJ1-5 | . | few | TRBV19 | CASGGDINQPQHF | TGTGCCTCCGGAGGGGACATCAATCAGCCCCAGCATTTT
TRBJ2-7 | TRBD1 | many | TRBV7-2 | CASRIQGAGEQYF | TGTGCCAGCAGGATACAGGGGGCGGGCGAGCAGTACTTC
TRBJ2-7 | . | . | TRBV20-1 | CSARPGSYEQYF | TGCAGTGCTAGGCCAGGCTCCTACGAGCAGTACTTC
TRBJ1-4 | . | many | TRBV30 | CAWSSGQKEKLFF | TGTGCCTGGAGTTCCGGACAAAAGGAAAAACTGTTTTTT